The clone carrying this T cell receptor (beta chain) was counted between two and nine times. Molecular barcoding with unique molecular identifiers was used for the TCRbeta library. TCRdb itself ran the PCR reads through MiXCR, one entry per CDR3 protein. The sample records approximately 390,000 distinct CDR3 sequences, 9.5% to 13% being singletons. This sample stems from a study of T-cell reconstitution after alpha-beta-depleted transplantation in children. The CDR3 is made up of 13 amino acids. Germline CDR1 DFQATT, CDR2 SNEGSKA (reference sequence). V lost 3 bases, J lost 7 bases, and 10 bases lay in between.

The chain recombines TRBV20-1 with TRBJ1-6, with no clear D. The clonotype was recovered from a human donor who donated a stem cell graft to a child with acute myeloid leukemia. Sequenced material: PBMCs from the stem cell graft donor, taken from the stem cell graft. CDR3 DNA: TGCAGTGCTAGTGTCATCGGGAATTCACCCCTCCACTTT. Translation gives CSASVIGNSPLHF.